The 14 T cell receptor beta chains below all came from one sample that was sequenced in a study of identical twins listed by TCRdb under 2016. The library was generated by 5' RACE. The sequencing machine was an Illumina HiSeq 2000. TCRdb reprocessed the public reads (quality trimming at Q25 with fastp, clone calling with MiXCR) and kept in-frame beta chains. Rows are unified per CDR3 protein, each entry keeping the most common DNA and genes. The sample includes roughly 710,000 distinct CDR3 sequences, with 5.5% to 6.5% observed a single time. The top ten hold about 2% of the sample. Source material: naive T cells sorted from blood. The meaning of the sample's cell subset or site label: cells isolated with a human naive T-cell isolation kit. The receptor set was obtained from a man aged 18 to 29 in good health.

This rearrangement joins TRBV7-7 to TRBJ2-3, with D uncertain. Germline CDR1 and CDR2: SSHAT and FNYEAQ (reference sequence). V shed 1 base and J shed 11 bases, with 13 bases lying between them. This CDR3 has 13 residues. The DNA of the CDR3 is TGTGCCAGCAGCTTAGGGACCAGCGATGGGCAGTATTTT. Translation: CASSLGTSDGQYF.

The chain couples TRBV5-1 to TRBJ2-3, with 9 positions matching TRBD1. From germline, CDR1 is SGHRS and CDR2 YFSETQ. Trimming cost V 2 bases and J 6 bases; bases outside gene matches: 4. This CDR3 region has 14 residues. CDR3 in amino acids: CASSLQGAGDTQYF. Here the CDR3 DNA reads TGCGCCAGCAGCTTACAGGGGGCTGGGGATACGCAGTATTTT.

This clonotype was seen many times. V is TRBV29-1 and J is TRBJ2-7; 8 bases fit TRBD1. The CDR3 extends over 12 amino acids. The germline V gene encodes CDR1 SQVTM and CDR2 ANQGSEA. V shed 6 bases, J shed 3 bases, and the junction held 4 bases outside the gene matches. The CDR3: CSVQQGDYEQYF. CDR3 coding DNA: TGCAGCGTACAACAGGGGGACTACGAGCAGTACTTC.

In this sample, this clonotype turned up many times. This chain connects TRBV5-1 to TRBJ1-4; D might be TRBD1 (5 bases). Germline assignment: CDR1 SGHRS and CDR2 YFSETQ. The ends were cut back, 0 bases at V and 4 bases at J, with 7 bases in the middle. The CDR3 contains 14 residues. The CDR3 loop reads CASSLGQFNEKLFF. The CDR3 DNA follows: TGCGCCAGCAGCTTGGGACAGTTTAATGAAAAACTGTTTTTT.

This clonotype came up a few times. The genes are TRBV20-1 and TRBJ2-5; 12 nucleotides match TRBD2. The CDR3 is 14 amino acids. V lost 6 bases to trimming and J lost 5 bases; unmatched junction nucleotides: 7. Germline V gives CDR1 DFQATT, CDR2 SNEGSKA (reference sequence). Written as DNA, the CDR3 is TGCAGTGCGACTGGACTAGCGGGATGGGAGACCCAGTACTTC. Protein product: CSATGLAGWETQYF.

V usage is TRBV29-1 and J usage is TRBJ2-4; 7 bases align to TRBD2. The V and J ends lost 6 bases and 0 bases, in that order; junction bases with no gene match: 8. CDR1 SQVTM and CDR2 ANQGSEA come from the germline V gene. This CDR3 has 15 residues. DNA for the CDR3: TGCAGCGTCGGGCAAGGCGGGAGAGCCAAAAACATTCAGTACTTC. This codes for CSVGQGGRAKNIQYF.

This clonotype was counted at least ten times. The chain carries TRBV11-1 and TRBJ2-1; 12 positions agree with TRBD2. Trimming cost V 5 bases and J 1 base; bases outside gene matches: 9. The V gene's germline CDR1 is SGHAT and CDR2 FQDESV (reference sequence). This CDR3 comprises 18 residues. The CDR3 DNA follows: TGTGCCAGCAGCCCAAGACGTGGACTAGCGGGATCCTACAATGAGCAGTTCTTC. Its protein is CASSPRRGLAGSYNEQFF.

This clonotype was seen at least ten times. This CDR3 reads CSVTGYNQPQHF. CDR3 bases: TGCAGCGTTACAGGGTACAATCAGCCCCAGCATTTT. The chain combines TRBV29-1 with TRBJ1-5, with a tentative D call TRBD1 (6 bases). This CDR3 region has 12 residues. Germline CDR1 reads SQVTM; CDR2 reads ANQGSEA. V lost 5 bases and J lost 3, with 8 bases in between.

This clonotype was counted at least ten times. The chain is built from TRBV6-5 and TRBJ2-2; no clear D gene. The CDR3 has 14 residues. V was pared by 2 bases and J by 5 bases, with 9 bases between. Germline V gives CDR1 MNHEY, CDR2 SVGAGI. The CDR3 DNA reads as TGTGCCAGCAGTTACCTCGGCGGAACCGGGGAGCTGTTTTTT. Its protein is CASSYLGGTGELFF.

A few counts support this clonotype. The chain employs TRBV2 and TRBJ2-1, with 12 positions matching TRBD1. CDR3 length equals 19 residues. Germline CDR1 reads SNHLY; CDR2 reads FYNNEI. The ends lost 6 bases at V and 4 bases at J; junction bases unmatched: 16. CDR3 in amino acids: CASSNPGQGAVLAYNEQFF. CDR3 DNA: TGTGCCAGCAGCAATCCGGGACAGGGGGCTGTGCTGGCGTACAATGAGCAGTTCTTC.

This clonotype was counted many times. The chain employs TRBV12-3 or TRBV12-4 and TRBJ1-5, with no clear D. The CDR3 extends over 12 amino acids. The V end was cut by 3 bases, the J end by 4 bases, with 4 bases between. In nucleotides, the CDR3 is TGTGCCAGCAGTTTCTGGAATCAGCCCCAGCATTTT. Amino acid sequence: CASSFWNQPQHF.

This clonotype has at least ten counts. The chain has TRBV6-2 or TRBV6-3 and TRBJ2-1; tentatively, D is TRBD1 or TRBD2 (5 bases each). This CDR3 is built from 13 residues. Germline V gene data show CDR1 as MNHEY and CDR2 as SVGEGT. Trimming left V 10 bases short and J 7 bases short, with 17 bases between. The CDR3: CATFQSGRNEQFF. CDR3 in DNA: TGTGCCACCTTTCAGTCGGGGCGTAATGAGCAGTTCTTC.

This clonotype was seen many times. The chain uses TRBV12-3 or TRBV12-4 and TRBJ2-1, with 8 nucleotides matching TRBD1. Germline trimming cut 1 base from V and 4 bases from J; bases unmatched to any gene: 3. This CDR3 has 15 residues. CDR3 sequence reads: CASSLGQGQYNEQFF. The CDR3 DNA is TGTGCCAGCAGTTTAGGACAGGGGCAGTACAATGAGCAGTTCTTC.

This chain joins TRBV5-1 and TRBJ2-2, with 7 bases fitting TRBD1. The junction had 10 bases not matched to a gene; V was cut back by 2 bases and J by 12 bases. Germline lookup yields CDR1 SGHRS and CDR2 YFSETQ. CDR3 length: 14 residues. The DNA for the CDR3 is TGCGCCAGCAGCTTTGAGGGGGCATATCGGCAGCTGTTTTTT. Residues: CASSFEGAYRQLFF.